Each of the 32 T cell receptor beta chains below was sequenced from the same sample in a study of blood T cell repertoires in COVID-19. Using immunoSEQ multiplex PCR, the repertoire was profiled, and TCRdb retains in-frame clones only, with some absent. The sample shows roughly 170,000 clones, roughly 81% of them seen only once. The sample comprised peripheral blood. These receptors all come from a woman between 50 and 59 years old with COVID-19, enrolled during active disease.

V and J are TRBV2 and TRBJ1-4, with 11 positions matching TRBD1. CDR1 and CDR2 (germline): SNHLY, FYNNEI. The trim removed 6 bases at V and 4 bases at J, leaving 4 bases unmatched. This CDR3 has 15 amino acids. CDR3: CASSRDRGNNEKLFF. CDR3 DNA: TGTGCCAGCAGCAGGGACAGGGGGAATAATGAAAAACTGTTTTTT.

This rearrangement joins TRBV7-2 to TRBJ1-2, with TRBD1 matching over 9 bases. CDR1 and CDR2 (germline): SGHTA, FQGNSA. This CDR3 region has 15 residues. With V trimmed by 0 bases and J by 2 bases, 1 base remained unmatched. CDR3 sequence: CASSLAGTGNYGYTF. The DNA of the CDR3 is TGTGCCAGCAGCTTAGCCGGGACAGGGAACTATGGCTACACCTTC.

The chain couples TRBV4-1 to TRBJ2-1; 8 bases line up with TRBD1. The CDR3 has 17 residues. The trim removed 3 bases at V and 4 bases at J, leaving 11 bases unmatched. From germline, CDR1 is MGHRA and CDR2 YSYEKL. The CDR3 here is CASSHKTSRDRYNEQFF. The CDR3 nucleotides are TGCGCCAGCAGCCACAAGACGTCCCGGGACAGGTACAATGAGCAGTTCTTC.

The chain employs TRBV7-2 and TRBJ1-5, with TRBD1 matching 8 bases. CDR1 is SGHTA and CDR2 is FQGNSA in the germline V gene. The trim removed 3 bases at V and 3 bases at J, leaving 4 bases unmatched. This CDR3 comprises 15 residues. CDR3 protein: CASSLGQALNQPQHF. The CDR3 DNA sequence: TGTGCCAGCAGCTTGGGACAGGCCCTCAATCAGCCCCAGCATTTT.

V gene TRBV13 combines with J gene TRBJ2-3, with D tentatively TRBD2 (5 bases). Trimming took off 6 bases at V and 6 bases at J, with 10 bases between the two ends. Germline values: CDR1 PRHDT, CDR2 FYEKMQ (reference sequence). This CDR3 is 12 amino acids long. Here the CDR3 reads CASRLGGDTQYF. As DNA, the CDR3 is TGTGCCAGCAGACTGGGCGGGGATACGCAGTATTTT.

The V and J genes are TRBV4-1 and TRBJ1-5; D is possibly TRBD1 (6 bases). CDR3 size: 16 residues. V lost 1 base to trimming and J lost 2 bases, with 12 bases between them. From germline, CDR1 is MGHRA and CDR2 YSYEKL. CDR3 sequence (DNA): TGCGCCAGCAGCCAAGTTGGGGGGGCGGGCAATCAGCCCCAGCATTTT. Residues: CASSQVGGAGNQPQHF.

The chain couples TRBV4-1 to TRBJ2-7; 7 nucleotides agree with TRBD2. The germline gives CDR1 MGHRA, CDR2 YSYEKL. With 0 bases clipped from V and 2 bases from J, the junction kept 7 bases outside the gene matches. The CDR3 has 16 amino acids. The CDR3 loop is CASSQDPSGSAYEQYF. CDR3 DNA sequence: TGCGCCAGCAGCCAAGATCCTAGCGGTTCTGCCTACGAGCAGTACTTC.

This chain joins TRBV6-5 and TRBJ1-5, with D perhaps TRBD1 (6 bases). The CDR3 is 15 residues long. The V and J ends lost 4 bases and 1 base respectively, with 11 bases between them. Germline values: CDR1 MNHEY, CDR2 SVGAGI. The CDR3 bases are TGTGCCAGCAGTTCCAGGGGATCGAGCAATCAGCCCCAGCATTTT. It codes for CASSSRGSSNQPQHF.

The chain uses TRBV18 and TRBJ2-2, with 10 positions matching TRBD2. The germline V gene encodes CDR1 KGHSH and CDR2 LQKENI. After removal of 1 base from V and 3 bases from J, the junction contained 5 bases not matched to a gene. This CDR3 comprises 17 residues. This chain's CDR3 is CASSPRPAGGHTGELFF. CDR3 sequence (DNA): TGTGCCAGCTCACCACGCCCAGCGGGGGGGCACACCGGGGAGCTGTTTTTT.

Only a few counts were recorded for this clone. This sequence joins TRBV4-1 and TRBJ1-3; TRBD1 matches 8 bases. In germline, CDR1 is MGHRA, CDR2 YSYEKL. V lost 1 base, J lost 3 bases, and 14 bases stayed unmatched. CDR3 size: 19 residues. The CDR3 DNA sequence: TGCGCCAGCAGCCAAGGTGGGGCAGGGGGCGCGAACATTGGAAACACCATATATTTT. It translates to CASSQGGAGGANIGNTIYF.

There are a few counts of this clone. The CDR3 sequence is CAWSLWAYNSPLHF. CDR3 coding DNA: TGTGCCTGGAGTCTATGGGCGTATAATTCACCCCTCCACTTT. This chain links TRBV30 with TRBJ1-6; no definite D call. The CDR3 is made up of 14 amino acids. Per the germline V gene, CDR1 is GTSNPN and CDR2 is SVGIG (reference sequence). Trimming removed 2 bases from V and 4 bases from J, with 9 bases in between. Using reference TRBV30 and TRBJ1-6 for the parts outside the CDR3, the full variable domain is SQTIHQWPATLVQPVGSPLSLECTVEGTSNPNLYWYRQAAGRGLQLLFYSVGIGQISSEVPQNLSASRPQDRQFILSSKKLLLSDSGFYLCAWSLWAYNSPLHFGNGTRLTVT.

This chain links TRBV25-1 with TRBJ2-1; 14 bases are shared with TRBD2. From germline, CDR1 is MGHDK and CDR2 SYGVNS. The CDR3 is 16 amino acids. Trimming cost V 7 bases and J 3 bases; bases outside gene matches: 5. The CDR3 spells CASIGLAGGRYNEQFF. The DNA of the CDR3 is TGTGCCAGCATAGGACTAGCGGGGGGACGCTACAATGAGCAGTTCTTC.

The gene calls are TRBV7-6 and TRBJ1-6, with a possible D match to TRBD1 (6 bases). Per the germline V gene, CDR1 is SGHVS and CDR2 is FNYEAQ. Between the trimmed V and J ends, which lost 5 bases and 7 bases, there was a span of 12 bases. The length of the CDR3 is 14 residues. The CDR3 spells CASSIQGFNSPLHF. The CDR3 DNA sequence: TGTGCCAGCAGCATACAGGGCTTCAATTCACCCCTCCACTTT.

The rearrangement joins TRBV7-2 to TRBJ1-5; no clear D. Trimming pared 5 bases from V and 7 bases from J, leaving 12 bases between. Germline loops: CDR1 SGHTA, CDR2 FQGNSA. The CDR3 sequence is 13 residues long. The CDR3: CASSLRGSQPQHF. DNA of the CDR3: TGTGCCAGCAGCCTAAGAGGGTCCCAGCCCCAGCATTTT.

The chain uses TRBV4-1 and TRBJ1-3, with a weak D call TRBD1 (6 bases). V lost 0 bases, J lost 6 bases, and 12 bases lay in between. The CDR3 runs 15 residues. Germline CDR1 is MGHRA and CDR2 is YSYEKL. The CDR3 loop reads CASSQEGPGANTIYF. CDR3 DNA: TGCGCCAGCAGCCAAGAAGGTCCAGGGGCAAACACCATATATTTT.

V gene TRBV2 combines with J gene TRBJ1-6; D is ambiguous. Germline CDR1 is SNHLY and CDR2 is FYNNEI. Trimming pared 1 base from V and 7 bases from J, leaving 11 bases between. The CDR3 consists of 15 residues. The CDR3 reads CASSEVGGINSPLHF. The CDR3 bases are TGTGCCAGCAGTGAAGTTGGCGGGATCAATTCACCCCTCCACTTT.

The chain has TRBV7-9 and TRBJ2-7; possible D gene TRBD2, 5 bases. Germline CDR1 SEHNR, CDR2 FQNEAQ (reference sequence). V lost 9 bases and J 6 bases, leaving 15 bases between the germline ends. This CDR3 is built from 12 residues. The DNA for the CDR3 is TGTGCCAGTTACCGGGAACCAGCCGAGCAGTACTTC. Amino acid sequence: CASYREPAEQYF.

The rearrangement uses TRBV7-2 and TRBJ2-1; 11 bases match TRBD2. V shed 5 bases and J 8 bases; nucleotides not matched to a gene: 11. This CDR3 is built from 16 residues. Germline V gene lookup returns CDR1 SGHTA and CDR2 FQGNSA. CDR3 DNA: TGTGCCAGCAGCCCCTTAGCGGGGGGGCCCTGGGATGAGCAGTTCTTC. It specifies CASSPLAGGPWDEQFF.

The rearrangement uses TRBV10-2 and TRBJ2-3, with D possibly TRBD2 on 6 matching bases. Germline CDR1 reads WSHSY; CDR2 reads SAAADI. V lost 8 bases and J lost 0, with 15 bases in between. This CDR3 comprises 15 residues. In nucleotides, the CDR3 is TGCGCCAGCCGGGAGAGCCCGACTAGCACAGATACGCAGTATTTT. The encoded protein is CASRESPTSTDTQYF.

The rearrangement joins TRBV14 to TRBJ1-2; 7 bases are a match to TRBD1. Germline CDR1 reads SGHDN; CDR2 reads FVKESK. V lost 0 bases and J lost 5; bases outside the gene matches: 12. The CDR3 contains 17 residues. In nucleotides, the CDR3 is TGTGCCAGCAGCCAAGAATTATATCGGGACAGTTCATATGGCTACACCTTC. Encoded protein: CASSQELYRDSSYGYTF.

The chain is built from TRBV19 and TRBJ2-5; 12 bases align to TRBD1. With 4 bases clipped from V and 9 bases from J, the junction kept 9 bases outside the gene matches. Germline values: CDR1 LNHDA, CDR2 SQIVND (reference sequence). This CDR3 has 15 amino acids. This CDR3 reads CASSTGTGGVQAQYF. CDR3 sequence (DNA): TGTGCCAGTAGTACCGGGACAGGGGGCGTTCAGGCCCAGTACTTC.

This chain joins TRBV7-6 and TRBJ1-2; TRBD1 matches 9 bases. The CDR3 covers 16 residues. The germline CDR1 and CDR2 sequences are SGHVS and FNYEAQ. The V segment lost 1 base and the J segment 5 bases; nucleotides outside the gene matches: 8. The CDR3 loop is CASSLVLGQGWYGYTF. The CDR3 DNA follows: TGTGCCAGCAGCTTAGTCTTGGGACAGGGATGGTATGGCTACACCTTC.

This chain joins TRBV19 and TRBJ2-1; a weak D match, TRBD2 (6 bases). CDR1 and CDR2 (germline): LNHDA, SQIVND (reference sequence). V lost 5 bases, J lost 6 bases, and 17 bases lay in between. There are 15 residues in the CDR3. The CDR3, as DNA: TGTGCCAGTAGTCCCCAGGGCGGGATTGGCAATGAGCAGTTCTTC. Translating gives CASSPQGGIGNEQFF.

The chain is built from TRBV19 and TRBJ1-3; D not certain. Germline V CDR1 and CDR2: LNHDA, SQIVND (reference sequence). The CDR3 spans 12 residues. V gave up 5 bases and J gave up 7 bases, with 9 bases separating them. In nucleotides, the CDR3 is TGTGCCAGTAGTGTCGGGAGGAACACCATATATTTT. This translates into CASSVGRNTIYF.

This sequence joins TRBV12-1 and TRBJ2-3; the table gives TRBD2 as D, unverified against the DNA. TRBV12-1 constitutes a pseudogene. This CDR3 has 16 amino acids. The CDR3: CASKGARGGQLDTQYF. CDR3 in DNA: TGTGCCAGCAAAGGAGCTCGGGGGGGGCAGTTAGATACGCAGTATTTT.

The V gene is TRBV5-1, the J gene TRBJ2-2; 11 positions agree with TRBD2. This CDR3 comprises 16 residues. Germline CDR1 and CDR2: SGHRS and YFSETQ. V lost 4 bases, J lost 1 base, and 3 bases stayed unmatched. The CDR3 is CASSPTSGGNTGELFF. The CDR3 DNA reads TGCGCCAGCAGCCCAACTAGCGGGGGGAACACCGGGGAGCTGTTTTTT. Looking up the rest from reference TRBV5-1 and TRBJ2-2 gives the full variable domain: KAGVTQTPRYLIKTRGQQVTLSCSPISGHRSVSWYQQTPGQGLQFLFEYFSETQRNKGNFPGRFSGRQFSNSRSEMNVSTLELGDSALYLCASSPTSGGNTGELFFGEGSRLTVL.

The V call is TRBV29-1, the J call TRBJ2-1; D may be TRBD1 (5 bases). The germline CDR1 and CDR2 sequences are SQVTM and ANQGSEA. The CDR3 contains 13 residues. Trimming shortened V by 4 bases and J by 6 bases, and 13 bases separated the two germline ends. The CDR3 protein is CSVVASGINEQFF. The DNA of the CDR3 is TGCAGCGTTGTGGCCTCAGGGATCAATGAGCAGTTCTTC.

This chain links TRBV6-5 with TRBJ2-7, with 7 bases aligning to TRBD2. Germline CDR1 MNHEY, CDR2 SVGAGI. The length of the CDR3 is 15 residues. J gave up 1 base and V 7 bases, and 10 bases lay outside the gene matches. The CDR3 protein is CASIPLGGGSYEQYF. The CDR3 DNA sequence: TGTGCCAGCATCCCCCTGGGGGGGGGATCCTACGAGCAGTACTTC.

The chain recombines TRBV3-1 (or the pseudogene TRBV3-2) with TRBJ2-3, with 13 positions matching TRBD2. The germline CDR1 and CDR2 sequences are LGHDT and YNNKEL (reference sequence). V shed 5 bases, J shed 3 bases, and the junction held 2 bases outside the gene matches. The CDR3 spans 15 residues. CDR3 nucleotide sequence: TGTGCCAGCAGCTGGACTAGCGGGGGTACAGATACGCAGTATTTT. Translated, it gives CASSWTSGGTDTQYF.

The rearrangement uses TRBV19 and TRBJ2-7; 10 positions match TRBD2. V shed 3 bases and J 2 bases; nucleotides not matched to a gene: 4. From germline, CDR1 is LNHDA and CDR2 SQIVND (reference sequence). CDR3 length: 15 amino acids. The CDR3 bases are TGTGCCAGTAGTATCCTAGCGGGGGAAACCTACGAGCAGTACTTC. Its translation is CASSILAGETYEQYF.

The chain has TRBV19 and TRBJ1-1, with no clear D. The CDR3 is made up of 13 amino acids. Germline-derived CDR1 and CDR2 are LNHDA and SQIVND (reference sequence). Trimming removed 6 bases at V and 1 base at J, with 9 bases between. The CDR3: CASSSQTNTEAFF. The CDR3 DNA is TGTGCCAGTAGCTCACAGACGAACACTGAAGCTTTCTTT.

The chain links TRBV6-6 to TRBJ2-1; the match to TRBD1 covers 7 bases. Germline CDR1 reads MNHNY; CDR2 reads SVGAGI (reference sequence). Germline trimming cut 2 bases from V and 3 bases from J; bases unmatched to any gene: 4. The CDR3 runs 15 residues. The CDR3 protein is CASSYRQGDYNEQFF. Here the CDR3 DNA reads TGTGCCAGCAGTTACCGGCAGGGGGACTACAATGAGCAGTTCTTC.